Following are 31 T cell receptor beta chains from one sample sequenced in a study of PD-1 blockade in classical Hodgkin lymphoma. Brentuximab vedotin exposure varied, and every patient relapsed after autologous stem cell transplantation. Measured with immunoSEQ multiplex PCR; TCRdb has only the in-frame clones, and not every one. The repertoire has about 24,000 clones, about 70% of them found once; the top ten carry 2.5% to 3.5%. The material was peripheral blood mononuclear cells (PBMCs), obtained at baseline. The receptors derive from a human donor with classical Hodgkin lymphoma.

This clone appeared once. At one of its ends the junction is not consistent with the germline gene, which may arise from a read error. The chain uses TRBV9 and TRBJ1-3; D is unresolved. Germline V gives CDR1 SGDLS, CDR2 YYNGEE. The CDR3 consists of 14 residues. CDR3 protein: CASSPRTEGSTTYF. The CDR3 bases are TGTGCCAGCAGCCCTCGGACCGAAGGAAGCACCACATACTTT.

This chain connects TRBV6-6 to TRBJ2-7, with a possible D match to TRBD1 (5 bases). Per germline, CDR1 MNHNY and CDR2 SVGAGI (reference sequence). The CDR3 consists of 13 residues. The V gene lost 2 bases and the J gene lost 7 bases, with 12 bases spanning the gap. The DNA of the CDR3 is TGTGCCAGCAGTTACGTGTCAGGGAATGAGCAGTACTTC. Its protein is CASSYVSGNEQYF.

The rearrangement joins TRBV28 to TRBJ1-5; TRBD1 agrees at 8 bases. The V gene's germline CDR1 is MDHEN and CDR2 SYDVKM. The CDR3 sequence is 14 residues long. Trimming took 10 bases from V and 3 from J; bases not matched to a gene: 8. The CDR3 here is CAISTGEDNQPQHF. The CDR3 DNA sequence: TGTGCCATTTCGACAGGGGAGGACAATCAGCCCCAGCATTTT.

This clone was found once. V is TRBV4-3 and J is TRBJ1-3; D is undetermined. Trimming took off 0 bases at V and 6 bases at J, with 12 bases between the two ends. Germline V gene lookup returns CDR1 LGHNA and CDR2 YSLEER. This CDR3 has 15 residues. The CDR3 loop reads CASSQDSSETNTIYF. CDR3 sequence (DNA): TGCGCCAGCAGCCAAGATTCGTCCGAAACAAACACCATATATTTT.

The chain couples TRBV7-9 to TRBJ1-2; 7 nucleotides agree with TRBD1. V trimming: 2 bases; J trimming: 5 bases; junction bases outside the gene matches: 11. Germline V gene lookup returns CDR1 SEHNR and CDR2 FQNEAQ (reference sequence). There are 16 residues in the CDR3. The CDR3 DNA sequence: TGTGCCAGCAGCTTATACCCTGGCAGGGGGTTTTATGGCTACACCTTC. This gives the protein CASSLYPGRGFYGYTF.

The V call is TRBV5-4, the J call TRBJ2-1, with TRBD2 matching over 7 bases. Germline CDR1 and CDR2: SGHNT and YYREEE (reference sequence). The trim removed 2 bases at V and 5 bases at J, leaving 4 bases unmatched. This CDR3 contains 14 residues. DNA of the CDR3: TGTGCCAGCAGCTTTCGTGGGGGGGACAATGAGCAGTTCTTC. This gives the protein CASSFRGGDNEQFF.

The V call is TRBV7-9, the J call TRBJ1-1; D uncertain. The CDR3 is 12 residues long. CDR1 and CDR2 from the germline V gene are SEHNR and FQNEAQ (reference sequence). V gave up 6 bases and J gave up 8 bases, with 13 bases separating them. The CDR3 region has the DNA TGTGCCAGCAGGGTTCAACTGTCCGAAGCTTTCTTT. Translation: CASRVQLSEAFF.

The gene calls are TRBV11-3 and TRBJ2-5, with D unclear. This CDR3 spans 14 amino acids. The V and J ends lost 5 bases and 4 bases respectively, with 14 bases between them. Germline values: CDR1 SGHNT, CDR2 YENEEA. The DNA of the CDR3 is TGTGCCAGCAGCCCAGCCGGGTTGGGAGAGACCCAGTACTTC. Translated: CASSPAGLGETQYF.

The chain carries TRBV11-2 and TRBJ2-1, with 11 nucleotides matching TRBD2. The CDR3 extends over 14 amino acids. Germline CDR1 and CDR2: SGHAT and FQNNGV. V trimming: 3 bases; J trimming: 10 bases; junction bases outside the gene matches: 5. In DNA form, the CDR3 reads TGTGCCAGCAGCTTTAGCGGGGGGGCATGGGAGCAGTTCTTC. Encoded protein: CASSFSGGAWEQFF.

The J gene is TRBJ1-5, the V gene TRBV19, with a possible D match to TRBD1 (5 bases). V lost 7 bases and J lost 1, with 14 bases in between. The CDR3 consists of 15 residues. The germline gives CDR1 LNHDA, CDR2 SQIVND (reference sequence). The CDR3 DNA follows: TGTGCCAGTAATATGGGGGGGTCCAGCAATCAGCCCCAGCATTTT. Its translation is CASNMGGSSNQPQHF.

The chain uses TRBV5-6 and TRBJ2-5; D is perhaps TRBD1 or TRBD2 (6 bases each). Germline V gene lookup returns CDR1 SGHDT and CDR2 YYEEEE. With 4 bases removed from V and 4 bases from J, the gap between germline ends came to 14 bases. This CDR3 has 14 amino acids. In nucleotides, the CDR3 is TGTGCCAGCAGCCAACCAGGAGGGGGAGAGACCCAGTACTTC. The encoded protein is CASSQPGGGETQYF.

J is TRBJ1-5 and V is TRBV6-5, with D perhaps TRBD1 (6 bases). Germline lookup yields CDR1 MNHEY and CDR2 SVGAGI. This CDR3 region has 15 residues. Trimming cost V 0 bases and J 6 bases, with 12 bases left between them. The CDR3 reads CASSYSMGGGQPQHF. In nucleotides, the CDR3 is TGTGCCAGCAGTTACTCGATGGGGGGCGGTCAGCCCCAGCATTTT.

This chain connects TRBV19 to TRBJ2-2; tentatively, D is TRBD1 (6 bases). Germline V gene data show CDR1 as LNHDA and CDR2 as SQIVND (reference sequence). Trimming cost V 6 bases and J 0 bases, with 20 bases left between them. The CDR3 is 18 amino acids. The CDR3 protein is CASRGKDRIIANTGELFF. The CDR3 region has the DNA TGTGCCAGTAGAGGGAAGGACAGAATAATCGCGAACACCGGGGAGCTGTTTTTT. Using reference TRBV19 and TRBJ2-2 for the parts outside the CDR3, the full variable domain is DGGITQSPKYLFRKEGQNVTLSCEQNLNHDAMYWYRQDPGQGLRLIYYSQIVNDFQKGDIAEGYSVSREKKESFPLTVTSAQKNPTAFYLCASRGKDRIIANTGELFFGEGSRLTVL.

This chain connects TRBV10-3 to TRBJ2-1; D unresolved. V was trimmed by 6 bases and J by 7 bases, leaving 4 bases between them. The CDR3 has 10 amino acids. Germline V gene data show CDR1 as ENHRY and CDR2 as SYGVKD. The CDR3 loop reads CAISGNEQFF. In nucleotides, the CDR3 is TGTGCCATCAGCGGGAATGAGCAGTTCTTC.

CDR3: CASSSQPGPLGSEQFF. The CDR3 DNA follows: TGTGCCAGCAGCTCCCAGCCGGGACCACTGGGGAGTGAGCAGTTCTTC. The chain combines TRBV11-2 with TRBJ2-1; either TRBD1 or TRBD2 may fit D (5 bases each). The CDR3 runs to 16 residues. V was shortened by 4 bases and J by 9 bases, with 22 bases between the two germline ends. The germline V gene has CDR1 SGHAT and CDR2 FQNNGV.

The chain carries TRBV6-5 and TRBJ2-1; D uncertain. Germline CDR1 MNHEY, CDR2 SVGAGI. This CDR3 spans 10 amino acids. Deletions cut 8 bases from V and 5 bases from J, with 4 bases between. CDR3 sequence (DNA): TGTGCCAGCCGAGACAATGAGCAGTTCTTC. Its protein product is CASRDNEQFF.

The chain links TRBV7-8 to TRBJ2-5; 9 positions match TRBD1. The J segment lost 1 base and the V segment lost 2 bases, leaving 5 bases of the junction unmatched. The CDR3 contains 16 residues. Germline V lookup: CDR1 SGHVS, CDR2 FQNEAQ. The CDR3 DNA sequence: TGTGCCAGCAGCTTAACGGGACAGGGTTCCCAAGAGACCCAGTACTTC. This sequence encodes CASSLTGQGSQETQYF.

The chain recombines TRBV4-2 with TRBJ2-7; no firm D call. The V gene lost 1 base and the J gene lost 2 bases, with 9 bases spanning the gap. From germline, CDR1 is LGHNA and CDR2 YNFKEQ. The CDR3 length is 14 residues. The CDR3: CASSQGPPAYEQYF. Written as DNA, the CDR3 is TGTGCCAGCAGCCAAGGCCCCCCTGCCTACGAGCAGTACTTC.

This chain connects TRBV10-2 to TRBJ2-1, with TRBD2 identical over 9 bases. The CDR3 extends over 16 amino acids. V shed 2 bases, J shed 3 bases, and the junction held 5 bases outside the gene matches. The V gene's germline CDR1 is WSHSY and CDR2 SAAADI. In DNA form, the CDR3 reads TGCGCCAGCAGTGAGGGGGGACTAGCTCTCTACAATGAGCAGTTCTTC. Amino acid sequence: CASSEGGLALYNEQFF.

The V call is TRBV30, the J call TRBJ2-6; no firm D call. Trimming removed 7 bases from V and 4 bases from J, with 17 bases in between. The germline gives CDR1 GTSNPN, CDR2 SVGIG (reference sequence). The CDR3 runs 15 residues. This chain's CDR3 is CASSASSTGANVLTF. CDR3 coding DNA: TGTGCCTCCTCGGCCTCCTCCACAGGGGCCAACGTCCTGACTTTC.

This clone was picked up one time. The chain combines TRBV7-6 with TRBJ1-3, with D perhaps TRBD1 (5 bases). Germline CDR1 SGHVS, CDR2 FNYEAQ. The CDR3 consists of 14 residues. V lost 0 bases and J 4 bases, leaving 7 bases between the germline ends. The CDR3 nucleotides read TGTGCCAGCAGCTTAGCCGGGACGGGAAACACCATATATTTT. This translates into CASSLAGTGNTIYF.

The rearrangement links TRBV29-1 to TRBJ2-1, with D possibly being TRBD1 or TRBD2 (5 bases each). V was cut by 8 bases and J by 12 bases, with 23 bases left in between. This CDR3 comprises 13 residues. Germline CDR1 is SQVTM and CDR2 is ANQGSEA. This CDR3 reads CSFLGEGTVGQFF. For the CDR3, the DNA is TGCAGCTTCCTGGGGGAAGGAACGGTAGGGCAGTTCTTC.

The rearrangement links TRBV7-6 to TRBJ2-1; 7 nucleotides match TRBD2. Germline V gives CDR1 SGHVS, CDR2 FNYEAQ. Trimming removed 5 bases from V and 0 bases from J; junction bases left unmatched: 4. The CDR3 loop spans 15 amino acids. The CDR3 coding sequence is TGTGCCAGCAGCCTGGGGACTACCTCCTACAATGAGCAGTTCTTC. As protein: CASSLGTTSYNEQFF.

The table lists this clone with a few counts. The rearrangement uses TRBV18 and TRBJ1-4, with D possibly TRBD1 on 6 matching bases. The germline V and J ends were trimmed by 3 bases and 4 bases, with 9 bases remaining between them. This CDR3 is built from 14 residues. Per the germline V gene, CDR1 is KGHSH and CDR2 is LQKENI. CDR3 in amino acids: CASSPDRYNEKLFF. Written as DNA, the CDR3 is TGTGCCAGCTCACCGGACAGATATAATGAAAAACTGTTTTTT.

DNA of the CDR3: TGTGCCAGCAGCGTAGAAGGGACAGCCTCCTACGAGCAGTACTTC. Its protein is CASSVEGTASYEQYF. The chain combines TRBV9 with TRBJ2-7, with 7 bases that match TRBD1. V lost 0 bases to trimming and J lost 0 bases; unmatched junction nucleotides: 3. CDR1 is SGDLS, CDR2 YYNGEE, per germline. The CDR3 has 15 residues.

In DNA form, the CDR3 reads TGTGCCAGCAGTGAACTAGCGGGCACCGGGGAGCTGTTTTTT. This encodes CASSELAGTGELFF. The chain has TRBV2 and TRBJ2-2; TRBD2 aligns across 8 bases. The germline CDR1 and CDR2 sequences are SNHLY and FYNNEI. This CDR3 has 14 residues. Trimming at V came to 2 bases and at J to 4 bases, leaving 0 bases not matched to a gene.

This clone was observed a few times. The CDR3 DNA reads as TGTGCCAGCAGTGAGAGGACAGGGTCCTTCCACGAGCAGTACTTC. This sequence encodes CASSERTGSFHEQYF. V is TRBV2 and J is TRBJ2-7, with 8 bases fitting TRBD1. In germline, CDR1 is SNHLY, CDR2 FYNNEI. The CDR3 extends over 15 amino acids. V shed 3 bases, J shed 5 bases, and the junction held 9 bases outside the gene matches. The entire variable domain, with the rest obtained from reference TRBV2 and TRBJ2-7, is as follows: EPEVTQTPSHQVTQMGQEVILRCVPISNHLYFYWYRQILGQKVEFLVSFYNNEISEKSEIFDDQFSVERPDGSNFTLKIRSTKLEDSAMYFCASSERTGSFHEQYFGPGTRLTVT.

The chain uses TRBV2 and TRBJ2-5; TRBD2 matches 7 bases. The CDR3 extends over 16 amino acids. CDR1 and CDR2 (germline): SNHLY, FYNNEI. J gave up 2 bases and V 10 bases, and 16 bases lay outside the gene matches. The CDR3 loop reads CATSTSVGMGQETQYF. The CDR3 DNA reads as TGTGCCACCTCTACTAGCGTAGGGATGGGTCAAGAGACCCAGTACTTC.

This clone was seen more than once but under ten times. This chain uses TRBV6-6 with TRBJ1-1; maybe TRBD1 (6 bases). The CDR3 has 15 amino acids. Germline loops: CDR1 MNHNY, CDR2 SVGAGI (reference sequence). V shed 5 bases and J shed 1 base, with 14 bases lying between them. CDR3 nucleotide sequence: TGTGCCAGCAGTACAGGGACGGAAAAGAACACTGAAGCTTTCTTT. This sequence encodes CASSTGTEKNTEAFF.

The chain combines TRBV5-1 with TRBJ2-1; TRBD1 aligns across 7 bases. Looked up from germline, CDR1 is SGHRS and CDR2 is YFSETQ. V dropped 2 bases and J dropped 10; count of bases not matched to a gene: 3. CDR3 length equals 12 residues. The CDR3 sequence is CASSFDRAEQFF. The CDR3 nucleotides read TGCGCCAGCAGCTTCGACAGGGCGGAGCAGTTCTTC.

V is TRBV30 and J is TRBJ1-1; no definite D call. CDR1 and CDR2 (germline): GTSNPN, SVGIG (reference sequence). This CDR3 is built from 12 residues. Trimming removed 5 bases at V and 4 bases at J, with 11 bases between. The CDR3 loop reads CAWGPGGTEAFF. CDR3 DNA: TGTGCCTGGGGTCCTGGTGGCACTGAAGCTTTCTTT.